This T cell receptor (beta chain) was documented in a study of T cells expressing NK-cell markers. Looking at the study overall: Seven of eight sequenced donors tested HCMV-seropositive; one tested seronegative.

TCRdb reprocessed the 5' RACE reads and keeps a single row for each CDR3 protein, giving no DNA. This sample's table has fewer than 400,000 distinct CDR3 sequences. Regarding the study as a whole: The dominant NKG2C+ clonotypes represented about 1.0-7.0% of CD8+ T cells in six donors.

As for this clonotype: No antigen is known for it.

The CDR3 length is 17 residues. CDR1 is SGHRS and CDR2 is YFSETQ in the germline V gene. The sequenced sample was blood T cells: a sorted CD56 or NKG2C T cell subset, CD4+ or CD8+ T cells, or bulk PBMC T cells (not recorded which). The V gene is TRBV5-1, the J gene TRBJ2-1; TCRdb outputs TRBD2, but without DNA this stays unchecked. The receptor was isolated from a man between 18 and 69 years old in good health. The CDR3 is CASSSSGTSGGHNEQFF.